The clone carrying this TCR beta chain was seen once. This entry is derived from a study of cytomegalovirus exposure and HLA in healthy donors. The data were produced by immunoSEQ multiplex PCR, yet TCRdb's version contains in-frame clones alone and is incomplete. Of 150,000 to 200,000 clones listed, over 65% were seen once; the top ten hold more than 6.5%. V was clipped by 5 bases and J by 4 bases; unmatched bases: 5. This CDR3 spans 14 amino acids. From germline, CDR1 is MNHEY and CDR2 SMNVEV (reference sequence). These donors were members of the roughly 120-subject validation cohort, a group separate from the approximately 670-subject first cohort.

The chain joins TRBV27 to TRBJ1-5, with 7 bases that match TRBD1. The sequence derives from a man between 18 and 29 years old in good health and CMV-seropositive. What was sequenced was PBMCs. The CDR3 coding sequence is TGTGCCAGCAGTCGGCCGGGACAGAATCAGCCCCAGCATTTT. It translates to CASSRPGQNQPQHF.